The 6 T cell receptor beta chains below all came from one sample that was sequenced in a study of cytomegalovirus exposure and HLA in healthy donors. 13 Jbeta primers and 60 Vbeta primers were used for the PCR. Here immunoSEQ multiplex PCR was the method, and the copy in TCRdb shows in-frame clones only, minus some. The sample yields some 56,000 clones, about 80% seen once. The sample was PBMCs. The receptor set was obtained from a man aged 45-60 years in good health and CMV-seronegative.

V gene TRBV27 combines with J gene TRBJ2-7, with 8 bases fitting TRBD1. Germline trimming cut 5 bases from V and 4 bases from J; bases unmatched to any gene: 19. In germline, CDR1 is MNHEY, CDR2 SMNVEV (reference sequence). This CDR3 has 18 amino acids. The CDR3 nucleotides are TGTGCCAGCAGTCTCATTTCCTCAACAGGGGGAAGAAGGTACGAGCAGTACTTC. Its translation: CASSLISSTGGRRYEQYF.

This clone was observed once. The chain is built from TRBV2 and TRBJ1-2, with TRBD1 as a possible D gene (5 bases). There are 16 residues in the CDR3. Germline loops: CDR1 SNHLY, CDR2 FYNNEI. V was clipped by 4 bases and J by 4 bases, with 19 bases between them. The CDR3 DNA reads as TGTGCCAGCAGTGCGGGGACGGGGGTCACTGCCTATGGCTACACCTTC. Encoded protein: CASSAGTGVTAYGYTF.

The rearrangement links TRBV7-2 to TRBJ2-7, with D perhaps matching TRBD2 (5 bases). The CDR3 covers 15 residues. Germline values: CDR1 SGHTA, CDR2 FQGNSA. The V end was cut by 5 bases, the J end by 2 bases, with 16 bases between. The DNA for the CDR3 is TGTGCCAGCAGCCAGACACTGGGGAGCACCTACGAGCAGTACTTC. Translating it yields CASSQTLGSTYEQYF.

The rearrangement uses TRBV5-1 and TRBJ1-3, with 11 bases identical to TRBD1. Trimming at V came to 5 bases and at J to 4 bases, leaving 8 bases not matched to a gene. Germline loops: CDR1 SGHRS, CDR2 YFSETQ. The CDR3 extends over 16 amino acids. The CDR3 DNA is TGCGCCAGCAGACCGGACAGGGGGCAAGTGGGAAACACCATATATTTT. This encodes CASRPDRGQVGNTIYF.

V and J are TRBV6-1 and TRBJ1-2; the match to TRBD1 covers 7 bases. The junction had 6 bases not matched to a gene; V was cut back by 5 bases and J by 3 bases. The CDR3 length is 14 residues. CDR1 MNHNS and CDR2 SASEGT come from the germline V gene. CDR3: CASSRDRDYYGYTF. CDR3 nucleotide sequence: TGTGCCAGCAGTAGAGACAGGGATTACTATGGCTACACCTTC.

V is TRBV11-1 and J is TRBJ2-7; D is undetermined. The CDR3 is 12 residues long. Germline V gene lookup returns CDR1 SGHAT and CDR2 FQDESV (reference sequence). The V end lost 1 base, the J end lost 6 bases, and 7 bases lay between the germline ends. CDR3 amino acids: CASSLGQFEQYF. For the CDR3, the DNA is TGTGCCAGCAGCTTAGGGCAGTTCGAGCAGTACTTC.